These 4 T cell receptor beta chains were all obtained from the same sample, sequenced in a study of cytomegalovirus exposure and HLA in healthy donors. The repertoire was sequenced with immunoSEQ multiplex PCR; TCRdb's copy has only in-frame clones and lacks some. The data contain some 250,000 clones, nearly 90% of them singletons. Sequenced sample: PBMCs. These receptors originate from a woman between 18 and 29 years old in good health and CMV-seronegative.

This rearrangement joins TRBV2 to TRBJ2-5; 7 bases are shared with TRBD2. This CDR3 comprises 14 residues. V lost 3 bases, J lost 5 bases, and 6 bases stayed unmatched. The germline CDR1 and CDR2 sequences are SNHLY and FYNNEI. The CDR3 loop is CASSEAGVTETQYF. The DNA of the CDR3 is TGTGCCAGCAGTGAGGCGGGGGTGACTGAGACCCAGTACTTC.

The chain combines TRBV7-6 with TRBJ1-1; no clear D gene. Germline V gene data show CDR1 as SGHVS and CDR2 as FNYEAQ. The CDR3 extends over 14 amino acids. V lost 3 bases and J 4 bases, leaving 12 bases between the germline ends. CDR3 nucleotide sequence: TGTGCCAGCAGCTTTGAGAAAGCGAGCACTGAAGCTTTCTTT. It is translated as CASSFEKASTEAFF.

The chain joins TRBV27 to TRBJ1-3; D might be TRBD1 (5 bases). Germline V gene lookup returns CDR1 MNHEY and CDR2 SMNVEV (reference sequence). V gave up 3 bases and J gave up 0 bases, with 12 bases separating them. The CDR3 totals 16 residues. The CDR3 sequence: CASSLGGPFSGNTIYF. As DNA, the CDR3 is TGTGCCAGCAGTTTGGGGGGTCCGTTCTCTGGAAACACCATATATTTT.

The chain recombines TRBV5-5 with TRBJ2-3; the D gene is possibly TRBD1 (5 bases). This CDR3 has 14 residues. V was trimmed by 4 bases and J by 4 bases, leaving 13 bases between them. CDR1 is SGHKS, CDR2 YYEKEE, per germline (reference sequence). CDR3 bases: TGTGCCAGCAGCGAGACATGGGGCGCAGATACGCAGTATTTT. Protein product: CASSETWGADTQYF.